This T cell receptor (beta chain) was captured in a study of blood T cell repertoires in COVID-19. Study overall: PBMCs, B-cell-depleted T cells, or T cells provided the cDNA or gDNA that made up the material.

Clones were read by immunoSEQ multiplex PCR, and TCRdb kept only the in-frame ones, dropping some. The profile shows about 88,000 clones, 70% to 90% of them singletons. Per germline, CDR1 ENHRY and CDR2 SYGVKD. The CDR3 extends over 18 amino acids. The V and J ends lost 3 bases and 0 bases, in that order; junction bases with no gene match: 7. The rearrangement links TRBV10-3 to TRBJ2-2; 10 nucleotides align to TRBD2. The sequence came from a woman older than 75 with acute or convalescent COVID-19. Sequencing used peripheral blood. The CDR3 region is CAISETSTSGPNTGELFF. Written as DNA, the CDR3 is TGTGCCATCAGTGAAACATCGACTAGCGGGCCGAACACCGGGGAGCTGTTTTTT.